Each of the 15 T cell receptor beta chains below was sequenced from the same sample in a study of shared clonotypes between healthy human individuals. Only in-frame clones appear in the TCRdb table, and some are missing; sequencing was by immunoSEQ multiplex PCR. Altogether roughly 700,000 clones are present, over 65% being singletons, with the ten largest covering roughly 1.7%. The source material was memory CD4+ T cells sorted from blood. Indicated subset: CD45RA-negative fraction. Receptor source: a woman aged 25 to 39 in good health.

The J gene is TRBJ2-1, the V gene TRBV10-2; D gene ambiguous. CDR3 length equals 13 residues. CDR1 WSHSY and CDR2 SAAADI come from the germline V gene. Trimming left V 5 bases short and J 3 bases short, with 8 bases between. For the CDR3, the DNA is TGCGCCAGCAGTCTTGTCAGCTACAATGAGCAGTTCTTC. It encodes CASSLVSYNEQFF.

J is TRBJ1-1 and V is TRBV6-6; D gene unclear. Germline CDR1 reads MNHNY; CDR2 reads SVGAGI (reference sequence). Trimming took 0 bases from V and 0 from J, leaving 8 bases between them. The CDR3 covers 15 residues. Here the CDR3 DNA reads TGTGCCAGCAGTTACTCCGAAGGAGTGAACACTGAAGCTTTCTTT. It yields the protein CASSYSEGVNTEAFF.

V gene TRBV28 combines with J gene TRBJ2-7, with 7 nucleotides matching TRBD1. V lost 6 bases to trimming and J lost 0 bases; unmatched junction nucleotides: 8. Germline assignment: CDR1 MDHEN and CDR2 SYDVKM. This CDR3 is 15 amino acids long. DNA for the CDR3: TGTGCCAGCAGCACGACAGGGTCGGGCTCCTACGAGCAGTACTTC. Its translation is CASSTTGSGSYEQYF.

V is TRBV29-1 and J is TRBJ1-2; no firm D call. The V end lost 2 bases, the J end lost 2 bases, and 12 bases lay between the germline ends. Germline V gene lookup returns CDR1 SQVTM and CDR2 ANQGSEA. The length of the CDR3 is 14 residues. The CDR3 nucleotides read TGCAGCGTTGAATTTCCGACGGTAAACTATGGCTACACCTTC. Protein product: CSVEFPTVNYGYTF.

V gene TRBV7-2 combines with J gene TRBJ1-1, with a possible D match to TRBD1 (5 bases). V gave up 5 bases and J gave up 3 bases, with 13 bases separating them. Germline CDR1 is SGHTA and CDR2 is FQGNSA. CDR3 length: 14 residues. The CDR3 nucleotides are TGTGCCAGCAGCCGCGGGTGGGGACACACTGAAGCTTTCTTT. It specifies CASSRGWGHTEAFF.

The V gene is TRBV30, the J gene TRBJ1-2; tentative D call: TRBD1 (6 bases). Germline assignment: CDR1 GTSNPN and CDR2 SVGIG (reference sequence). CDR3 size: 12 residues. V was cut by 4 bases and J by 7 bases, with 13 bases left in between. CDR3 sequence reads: CAWTPGAGGYTF. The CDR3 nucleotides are TGTGCCTGGACCCCAGGGGCGGGTGGCTACACCTTC.

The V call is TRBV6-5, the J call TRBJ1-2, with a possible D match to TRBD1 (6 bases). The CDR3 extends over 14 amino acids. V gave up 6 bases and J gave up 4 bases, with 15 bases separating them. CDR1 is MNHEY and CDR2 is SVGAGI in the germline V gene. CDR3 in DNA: TGTGCCAGCAGAACAGGGTGGGGGTTCTATGGCTACACCTTC. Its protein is CASRTGWGFYGYTF.

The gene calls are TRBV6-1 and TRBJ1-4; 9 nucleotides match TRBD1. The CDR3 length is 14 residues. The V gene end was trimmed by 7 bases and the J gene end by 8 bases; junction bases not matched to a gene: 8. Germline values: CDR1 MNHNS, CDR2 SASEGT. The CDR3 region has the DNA TGTGCCAGCAACCCGACAGGGGGGGAAGAAAAACTGTTTTTT. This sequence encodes CASNPTGGEEKLFF.

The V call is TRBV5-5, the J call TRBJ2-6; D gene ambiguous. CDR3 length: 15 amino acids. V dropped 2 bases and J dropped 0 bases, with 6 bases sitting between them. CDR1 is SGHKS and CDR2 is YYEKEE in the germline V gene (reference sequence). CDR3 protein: CASSLSGSGANVLTF. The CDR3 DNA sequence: TGTGCCAGCAGCTTATCCGGCTCTGGGGCCAACGTCCTGACTTTC.

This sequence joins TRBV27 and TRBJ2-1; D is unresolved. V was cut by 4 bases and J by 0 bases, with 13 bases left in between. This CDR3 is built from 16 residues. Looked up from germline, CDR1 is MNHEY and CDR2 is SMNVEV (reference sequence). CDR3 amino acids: CASSSRIQSSYNEQFF. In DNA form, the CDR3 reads TGTGCCAGCAGTTCCCGGATTCAAAGCTCCTACAATGAGCAGTTCTTC.

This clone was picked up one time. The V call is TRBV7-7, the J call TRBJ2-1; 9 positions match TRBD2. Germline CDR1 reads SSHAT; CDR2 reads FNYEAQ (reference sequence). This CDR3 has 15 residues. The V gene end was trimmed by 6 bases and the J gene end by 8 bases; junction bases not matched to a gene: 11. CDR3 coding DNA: TGTGCCAGCAGTCCTAGCGGGATCCCTTCGGATGAGCAGTTCTTC. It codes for CASSPSGIPSDEQFF.

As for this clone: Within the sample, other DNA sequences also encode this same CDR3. CDR3 sequence reads: CASSQDFSNQPQHF. CDR3 nucleotide sequence: TGCGCCAGCAGCCAAGACTTTAGCAATCAGCCCCAGCATTTT. The chain employs TRBV4-1 and TRBJ1-5; no clear D. Germline CDR1 and CDR2: MGHRA and YSYEKL. Trimming cost V 0 bases and J 0 bases, with 3 bases left between them. This CDR3 is 14 amino acids long.

The CDR3 DNA is TGTGCCAGCAAGACTAGCGGGATCTACAATGAGCAGTTCTTC. Its translation is CASKTSGIYNEQFF. The chain has TRBV28 and TRBJ2-1, with 11 bases aligning to TRBD2. V shed 7 bases, J shed 3 bases, and the junction held 2 bases outside the gene matches. The CDR3 runs 14 residues. Germline values: CDR1 MDHEN, CDR2 SYDVKM.

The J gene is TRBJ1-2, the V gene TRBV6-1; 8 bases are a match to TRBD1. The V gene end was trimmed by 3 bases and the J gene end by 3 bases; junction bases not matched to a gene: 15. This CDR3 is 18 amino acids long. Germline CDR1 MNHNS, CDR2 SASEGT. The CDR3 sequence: CASSDRTGTTPDDYGYTF. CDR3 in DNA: TGTGCCAGCAGTGATAGGACAGGGACCACTCCCGATGACTATGGCTACACCTTC.

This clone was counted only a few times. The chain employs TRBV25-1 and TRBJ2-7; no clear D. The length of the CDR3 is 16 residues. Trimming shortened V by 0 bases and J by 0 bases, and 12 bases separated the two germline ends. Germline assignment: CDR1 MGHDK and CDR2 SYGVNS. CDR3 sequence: CASSEYPGAHSYEQYF. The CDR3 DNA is TGTGCCAGCAGTGAATATCCGGGCGCGCACTCCTACGAGCAGTACTTC.